One T cell receptor beta chain is described in this entry. The source of the sample is a study of T cell changes during pregnancy in multiple sclerosis. This CDR3 region has 15 residues. Germline assignment: CDR1 MNHEY and CDR2 SMNVEV (reference sequence). The V and J ends lost 5 bases and 1 base respectively, with 13 bases between them. Profiling relied on immunoSEQ multiplex PCR, and the TCRdb table lists in-frame clones only, not all of them. The sample contains approximately 48,000 clones, 92% of which appear only once. Sequences were derived from CD4+ T cells from peripheral blood mononuclear cells, sampled after pregnancy. This chain links TRBV27 with TRBJ2-3, with D possibly matching TRBD2 (5 bases). This clonotype was sampled from a female donor with multiple sclerosis, enrolled in a pregnancy study. The chain's CDR3 is CASSTHRTGTDTQYF. CDR3 DNA sequence: TGTGCCAGCAGTACTCACCGGACTGGCACAGATACGCAGTATTTT.